This T cell receptor beta chain was captured by sequencing in a study of cytomegalovirus exposure and HLA in healthy donors. With 60 Vbeta and 13 Jbeta primers, the PCR was carried out. Assay used: immunoSEQ multiplex PCR; TCRdb lists only in-frame clones, some missing. The sample lists 100,000 to 150,000 clones, 17% seen once, with approximately 2.9% in the top ten. The CDR3 totals 13 residues. Germline lookup yields CDR1 SGHDN and CDR2 FVKESK. Trimming took off 1 base at V and 0 bases at J, with 3 bases between the two ends. Comment on this clone: What it recognizes is unknown.

The study, taken as a whole, reports: The authors later linked a missense DCLRE1C variant to TCR beta V- and J-gene trimming.

The sequenced sample consisted of PBMCs. This clonotype was sampled from a female donor in good health and CMV-seropositive. The chain couples TRBV14 to TRBJ1-1, with D unresolved. The DNA for the CDR3 is TGTGCCAGCAGCCAAGTAATGAACACTGAAGCTTTCTTT. This sequence encodes CASSQVMNTEAFF.